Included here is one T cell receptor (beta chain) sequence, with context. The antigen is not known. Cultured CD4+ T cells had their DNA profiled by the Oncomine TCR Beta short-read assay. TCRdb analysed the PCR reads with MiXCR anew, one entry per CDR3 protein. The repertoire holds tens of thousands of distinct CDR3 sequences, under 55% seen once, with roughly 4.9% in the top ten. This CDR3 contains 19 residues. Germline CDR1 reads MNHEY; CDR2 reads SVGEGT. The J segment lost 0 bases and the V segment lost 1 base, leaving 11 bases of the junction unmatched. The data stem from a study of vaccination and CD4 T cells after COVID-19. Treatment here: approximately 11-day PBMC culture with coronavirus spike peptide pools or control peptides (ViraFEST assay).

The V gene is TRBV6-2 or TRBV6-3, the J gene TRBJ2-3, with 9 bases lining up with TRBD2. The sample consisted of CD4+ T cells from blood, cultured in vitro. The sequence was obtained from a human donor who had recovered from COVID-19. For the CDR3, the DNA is TGTGCCAGCAGTTACTACCTGGGCGGGAGGGTTTCTAGCACAGATACGCAGTATTTT. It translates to CASSYYLGGRVSSTDTQYF.